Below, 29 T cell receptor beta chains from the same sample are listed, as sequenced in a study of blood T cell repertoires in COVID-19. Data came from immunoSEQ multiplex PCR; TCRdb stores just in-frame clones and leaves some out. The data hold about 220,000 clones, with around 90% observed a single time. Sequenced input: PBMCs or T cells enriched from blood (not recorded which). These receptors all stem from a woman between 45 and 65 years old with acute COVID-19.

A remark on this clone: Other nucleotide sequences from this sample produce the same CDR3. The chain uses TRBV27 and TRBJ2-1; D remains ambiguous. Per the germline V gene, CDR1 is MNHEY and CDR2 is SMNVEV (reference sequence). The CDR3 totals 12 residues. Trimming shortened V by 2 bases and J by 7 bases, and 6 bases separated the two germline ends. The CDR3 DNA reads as TGTGCCAGCAGTTTAGGCAGGAATGAGCAGTTCTTC. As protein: CASSLGRNEQFF.

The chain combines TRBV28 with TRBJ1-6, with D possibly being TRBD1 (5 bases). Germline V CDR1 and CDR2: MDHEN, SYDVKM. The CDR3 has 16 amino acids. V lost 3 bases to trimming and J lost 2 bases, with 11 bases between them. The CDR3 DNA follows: TGTGCCAGCAGTTTGCAGGGTGGCCCCTATAATTCACCCCTCCACTTT. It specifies CASSLQGGPYNSPLHF.

DNA of the CDR3: TGTGCCAGCAGTGATACCCCGGACAGGGACAATGAGCAGTTCTTC. Amino acid sequence: CASSDTPDRDNEQFF. The V call is TRBV6-4, the J call TRBJ2-1, with 8 nucleotides matching TRBD1. The CDR3 has 15 amino acids. Germline CDR1 is MRHNA and CDR2 is SNTAGT. V lost 3 bases to trimming and J lost 5 bases; unmatched junction nucleotides: 6.

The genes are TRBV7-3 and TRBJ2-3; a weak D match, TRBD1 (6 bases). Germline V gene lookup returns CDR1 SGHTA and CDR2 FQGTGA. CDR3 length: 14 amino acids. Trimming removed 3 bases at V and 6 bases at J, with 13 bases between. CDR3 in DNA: TGTGCCAGCAGCTTTTCCGGGACACCCGATACGCAGTATTTT. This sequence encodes CASSFSGTPDTQYF.

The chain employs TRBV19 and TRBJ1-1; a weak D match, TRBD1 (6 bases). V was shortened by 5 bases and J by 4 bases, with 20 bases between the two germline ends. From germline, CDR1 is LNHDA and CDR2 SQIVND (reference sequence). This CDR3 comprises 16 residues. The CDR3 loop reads CASSVQPQGWGTEAFF. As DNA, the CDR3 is TGTGCCAGTAGTGTACAACCACAGGGATGGGGCACTGAAGCTTTCTTT.

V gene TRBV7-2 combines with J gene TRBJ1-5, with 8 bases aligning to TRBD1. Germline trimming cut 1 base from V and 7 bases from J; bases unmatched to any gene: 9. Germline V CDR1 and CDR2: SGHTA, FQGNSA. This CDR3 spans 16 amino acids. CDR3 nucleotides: TGTGCCAGCAGCTTAGTCGGTCAGGGGGCAAGACAGCCCCAGCATTTT. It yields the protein CASSLVGQGARQPQHF.

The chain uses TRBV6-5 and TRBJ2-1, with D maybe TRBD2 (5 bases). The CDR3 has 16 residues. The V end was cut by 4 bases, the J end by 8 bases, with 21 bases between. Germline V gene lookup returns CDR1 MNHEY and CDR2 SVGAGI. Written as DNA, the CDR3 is TGTGCCAGCAGTTCCCCATCGGCCTTTGAGGGATATGAGCAGTTCTTC. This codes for CASSSPSAFEGYEQFF.

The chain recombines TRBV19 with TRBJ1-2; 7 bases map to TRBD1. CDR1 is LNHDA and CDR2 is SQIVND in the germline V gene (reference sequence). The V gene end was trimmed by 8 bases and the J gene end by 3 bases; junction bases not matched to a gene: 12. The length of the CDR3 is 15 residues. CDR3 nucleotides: TGTGCCAGTCGCATCGGGGACAGATGGGACTATGGCTACACCTTC. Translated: CASRIGDRWDYGYTF. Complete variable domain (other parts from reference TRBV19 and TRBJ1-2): DGGITQSPKYLFRKEGQNVTLSCEQNLNHDAMYWYRQDPGQGLRLIYYSQIVNDFQKGDIAEGYSVSREKKESFPLTVTSAQKNPTAFYLCASRIGDRWDYGYTFGSGTRLTVV.

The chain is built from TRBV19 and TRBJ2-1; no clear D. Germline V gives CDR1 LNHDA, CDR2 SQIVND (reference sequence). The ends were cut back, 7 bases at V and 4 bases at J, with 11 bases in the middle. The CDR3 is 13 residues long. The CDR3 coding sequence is TGTGCCAGTACCAACCCTCTATACAATGAGCAGTTCTTC. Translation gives CASTNPLYNEQFF.

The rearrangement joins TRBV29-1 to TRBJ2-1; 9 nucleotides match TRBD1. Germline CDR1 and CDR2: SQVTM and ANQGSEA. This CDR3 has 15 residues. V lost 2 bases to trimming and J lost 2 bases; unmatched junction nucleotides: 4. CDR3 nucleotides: TGCAGCGTTGAACTCCGGACAGGGGCCTACAATGAGCAGTTCTTC. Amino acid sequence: CSVELRTGAYNEQFF.

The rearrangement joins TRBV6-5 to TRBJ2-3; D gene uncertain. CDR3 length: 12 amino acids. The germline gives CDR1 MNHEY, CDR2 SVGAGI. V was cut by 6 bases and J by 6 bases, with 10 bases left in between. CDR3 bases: TGTGCCAGCAGCCCGTCCCGGGATACGCAGTATTTT. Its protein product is CASSPSRDTQYF.

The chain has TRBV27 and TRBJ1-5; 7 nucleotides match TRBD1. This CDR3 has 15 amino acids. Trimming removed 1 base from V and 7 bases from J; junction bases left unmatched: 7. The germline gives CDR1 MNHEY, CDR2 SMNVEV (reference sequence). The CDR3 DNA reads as TGTGCCAGCAGTTTATACGAGGGGGCCCGGCAGCCCCAGCATTTT. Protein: CASSLYEGARQPQHF.

The CDR3 DNA reads TGCGCCAGCAAAAAGGGGGGAGGGAACATTCAGTACTTC. It is translated as CASKKGGGNIQYF. The rearrangement uses TRBV10-1 and TRBJ2-4; perhaps TRBD2 as D (7 bases). This CDR3 is 13 amino acids long. V was pared by 7 bases and J by 7 bases, with 14 bases between. The germline CDR1 and CDR2 sequences are WNHNN and SYGVQD (reference sequence).

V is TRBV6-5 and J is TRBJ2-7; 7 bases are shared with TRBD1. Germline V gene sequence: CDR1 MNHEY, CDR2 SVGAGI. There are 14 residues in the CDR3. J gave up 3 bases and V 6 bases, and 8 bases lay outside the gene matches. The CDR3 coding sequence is TGTGCCAGCAGGGCAGGGGGATCGGTCTACGAGCAGTACTTC. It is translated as CASRAGGSVYEQYF.

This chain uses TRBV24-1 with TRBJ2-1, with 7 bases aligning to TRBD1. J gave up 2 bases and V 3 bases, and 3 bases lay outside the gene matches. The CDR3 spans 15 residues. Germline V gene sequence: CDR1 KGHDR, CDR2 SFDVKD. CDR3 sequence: CATSDAGTAYNEQFF. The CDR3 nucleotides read TGTGCCACCAGTGATGCCGGGACAGCCTACAATGAGCAGTTCTTC.

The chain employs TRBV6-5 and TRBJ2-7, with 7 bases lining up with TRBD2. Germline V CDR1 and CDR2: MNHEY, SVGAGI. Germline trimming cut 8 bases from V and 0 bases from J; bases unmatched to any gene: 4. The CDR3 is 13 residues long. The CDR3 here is CASFPGGSYEQYF. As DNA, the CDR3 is TGTGCCAGCTTTCCGGGGGGCTCCTACGAGCAGTACTTC.

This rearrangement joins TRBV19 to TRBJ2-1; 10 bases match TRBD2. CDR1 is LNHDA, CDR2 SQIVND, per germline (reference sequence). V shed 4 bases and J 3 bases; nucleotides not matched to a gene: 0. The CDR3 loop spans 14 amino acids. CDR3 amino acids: CASSTSGSYNEQFF. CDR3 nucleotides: TGTGCCAGTAGTACTAGCGGGAGCTACAATGAGCAGTTCTTC.

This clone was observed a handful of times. The CDR3 DNA is TGTGCCAGCAGCTTATTGGGACAGGGAAACTATGGCTACACCTTC. It specifies CASSLLGQGNYGYTF. This chain links TRBV7-9 with TRBJ1-2, with 9 bases lining up with TRBD1. Germline V gene data show CDR1 as SEHNR and CDR2 as FQNEAQ (reference sequence). The CDR3 has 15 amino acids. With V trimmed by 2 bases and J by 2 bases, 3 bases remained unmatched. The full variable domain, completed using reference TRBV7-9 and TRBJ1-2, is DTGVSQNPRHKITKRGQNVTFRCDPISEHNRLYWYRQTLGQGPEFLTYFQNEAQLEKSRLLSDRFSAERPKGSFSTLEIQRTEQGDSAMYLCASSLLGQGNYGYTFGSGTRLTVV.

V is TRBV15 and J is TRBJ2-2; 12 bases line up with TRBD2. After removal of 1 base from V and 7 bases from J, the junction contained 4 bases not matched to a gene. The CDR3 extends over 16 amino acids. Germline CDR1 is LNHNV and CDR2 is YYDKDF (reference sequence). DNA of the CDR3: TGTGCCACCAGCAGAGGACTAGCGGGAGCTGGCGGGGAGCTGTTTTTT. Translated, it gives CATSRGLAGAGGELFF.

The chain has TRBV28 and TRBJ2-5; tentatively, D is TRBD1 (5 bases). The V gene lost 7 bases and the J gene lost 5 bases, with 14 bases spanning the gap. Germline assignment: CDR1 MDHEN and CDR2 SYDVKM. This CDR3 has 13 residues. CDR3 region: CASNNQGTETQYF. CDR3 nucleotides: TGTGCCAGCAACAATCAGGGAACTGAGACCCAGTACTTC.

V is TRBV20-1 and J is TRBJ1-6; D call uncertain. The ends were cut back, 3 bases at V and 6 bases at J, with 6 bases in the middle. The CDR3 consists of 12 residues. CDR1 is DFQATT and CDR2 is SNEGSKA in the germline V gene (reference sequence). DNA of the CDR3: TGCAGTGCTAGTAATCTTAATTCACCCCTCCACTTT. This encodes CSASNLNSPLHF.

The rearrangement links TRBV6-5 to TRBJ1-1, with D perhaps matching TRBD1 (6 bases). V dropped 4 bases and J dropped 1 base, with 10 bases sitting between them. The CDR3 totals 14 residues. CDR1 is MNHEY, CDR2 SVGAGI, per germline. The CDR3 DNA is TGTGCCAGCAGTTCGGCAGGGGCGAACACTGAAGCTTTCTTT. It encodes CASSSAGANTEAFF.

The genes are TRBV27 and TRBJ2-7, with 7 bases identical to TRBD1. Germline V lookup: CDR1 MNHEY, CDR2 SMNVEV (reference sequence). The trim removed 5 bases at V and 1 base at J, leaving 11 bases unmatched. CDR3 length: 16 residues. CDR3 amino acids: CASSASQGVLSYEQYF. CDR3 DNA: TGTGCCAGCAGTGCATCCCAGGGGGTACTATCCTACGAGCAGTACTTC.

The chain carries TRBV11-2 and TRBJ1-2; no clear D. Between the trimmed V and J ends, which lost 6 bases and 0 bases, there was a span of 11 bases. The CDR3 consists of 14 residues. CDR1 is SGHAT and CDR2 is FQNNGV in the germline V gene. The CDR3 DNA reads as TGTGCCAGCAGAAAGCCTAGTACTAACTATGGCTACACCTTC. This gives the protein CASRKPSTNYGYTF.

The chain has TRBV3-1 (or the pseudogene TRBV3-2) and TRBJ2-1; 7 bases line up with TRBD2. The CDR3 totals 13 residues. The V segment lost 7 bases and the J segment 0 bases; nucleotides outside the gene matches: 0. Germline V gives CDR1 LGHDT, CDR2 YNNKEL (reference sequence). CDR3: CASTGGSYNEQFF. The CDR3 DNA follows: TGTGCCAGCACGGGGGGCTCCTACAATGAGCAGTTCTTC.

CDR3 amino acids: CASSFVGSGLAEQYF. CDR3 coding DNA: TGTGCCAGCAGTTTCGTCGGGAGCGGCCTGGCCGAGCAGTACTTC. The chain employs TRBV6-5 and TRBJ2-7; possibly TRBD2 for D (6 bases). The V gene lost 4 bases and the J gene lost 6 bases, with 19 bases spanning the gap. Per germline, CDR1 MNHEY and CDR2 SVGAGI. The CDR3 is made up of 15 amino acids.

The CDR3 nucleotides are TGTGCCAGCAGCCACGGACTAGCGGGACTCGACGAGCAGTACTTC. It encodes CASSHGLAGLDEQYF. The chain uses TRBV5-4 and TRBJ2-7; 12 bases align to TRBD2. Per the germline V gene, CDR1 is SGHNT and CDR2 is YYREEE (reference sequence). After removal of 4 bases from V and 5 bases from J, the junction contained 7 bases not matched to a gene. The CDR3 extends over 15 amino acids.

The CDR3 spells CASSPLSGGPSEQYF. Here the CDR3 DNA reads TGCGCCAGCAGCCCATTATCTGGAGGGCCCAGCGAGCAGTACTTC. The V call is TRBV4-1, the J call TRBJ2-7, with D perhaps matching TRBD2 (6 bases). Germline V gene data show CDR1 as MGHRA and CDR2 as YSYEKL. V was clipped by 4 bases and J by 6 bases, with 19 bases between them. The CDR3 runs 15 residues.

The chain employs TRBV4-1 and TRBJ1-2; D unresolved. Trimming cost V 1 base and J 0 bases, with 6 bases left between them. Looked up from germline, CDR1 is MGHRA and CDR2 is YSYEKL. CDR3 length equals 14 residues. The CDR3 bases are TGCGCCAGCAGCCAAGCGGGGTCTAACTATGGCTACACCTTC. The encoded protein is CASSQAGSNYGYTF.